This TCR beta chain is drawn from a study of blood T cell repertoires in COVID-19. This CDR3 contains 14 residues. The ends were cut back, 6 bases at V and 2 bases at J, with 11 bases in the middle. Germline values: CDR1 LNHDA, CDR2 SQIVND (reference sequence). The data were produced by immunoSEQ multiplex PCR, yet TCRdb's version contains in-frame clones alone and is incomplete. The table shows 450,000 to 500,000 clones, with roughly 90% occurring only once. The sequencing input was PBMCs or T cells enriched from blood (not recorded which). This chain connects TRBV19 to TRBJ1-5; D is ambiguous. This TCR derives from a young woman who had recovered from COVID-19. The CDR3 DNA sequence: TGTGCCAGTAGCGGGTTCGGGGGCAATCAGCCCCAGCATTTT. This encodes CASSGFGGNQPQHF.